Below are 26 T cell receptor beta chains sequenced from a single sample in a study of shared clonotypes between healthy human individuals. The method was immunoSEQ multiplex PCR; TCRdb's version includes in-frame clones alone and lacks a portion of them. The table records roughly 2.4 million clones, approximately 96% of them present only once. Sample: naive CD4+ T cells sorted from blood. Subset noted: CD45RA+ positively selected. The receptors shown here come from a man between 18 and 29 years old in good health.

The chain carries TRBV13 and TRBJ2-5; 10 bases agree with TRBD2. The CDR3 is made up of 15 amino acids. Germline V gene data show CDR1 as PRHDT and CDR2 as FYEKMQ (reference sequence). The V gene end was trimmed by 5 bases and the J gene end by 2 bases; junction bases not matched to a gene: 5. The CDR3 DNA sequence: TGTGCCAGCAGCATCCTAGCGGGAGCTCAAGAGACCCAGTACTTC. Amino acid sequence: CASSILAGAQETQYF.

The V call is TRBV28, the J call TRBJ1-1; D is possibly TRBD1 (5 bases). V dropped 10 bases and J dropped 1 base, with 16 bases sitting between them. Germline lookup yields CDR1 MDHEN and CDR2 SYDVKM. The CDR3 totals 14 residues. The CDR3 is CATDSGGKNTEAFF. The CDR3 region has the DNA TGTGCCACCGATTCGGGGGGGAAGAACACTGAAGCTTTCTTT.

The chain couples TRBV5-1 to TRBJ2-1, with TRBD2 matching over 11 bases. The germline V gene has CDR1 SGHRS and CDR2 YFSETQ. This CDR3 is built from 16 residues. Trimming removed 3 bases from V and 6 bases from J; junction bases left unmatched: 8. CDR3 protein: CASSSLAGGPPNEQFF. CDR3 coding DNA: TGCGCCAGCAGCTCCCTAGCGGGGGGCCCTCCCAATGAGCAGTTCTTC.

This chain connects TRBV5-1 to TRBJ1-3; no clear D gene. The CDR3 totals 16 residues. Trimming took off 0 bases at V and 0 bases at J, with 10 bases between the two ends. Germline assignment: CDR1 SGHRS and CDR2 YFSETQ. Here the CDR3 reads CASSLGELFSGNTIYF. CDR3 bases: TGCGCCAGCAGCTTGGGGGAGTTATTCTCTGGAAACACCATATATTTT. The full variable domain, in which reference TRBV5-1 and TRBJ1-3 provide the parts outside the CDR3, is KAGVTQTPRYLIKTRGQQVTLSCSPISGHRSVSWYQQTPGQGLQFLFEYFSETQRNKGNFPGRFSGRQFSNSRSEMNVSTLELGDSALYLCASSLGELFSGNTIYFGEGSWLTVV.

V and J are TRBV7-9 and TRBJ1-5, with TRBD1 identical over 9 bases. J lost 3 bases, V lost 1 base, and 1 base had no gene match. This CDR3 comprises 15 residues. Germline V CDR1 and CDR2: SEHNR, FQNEAQ (reference sequence). This CDR3 is CASSLGTGVNQPQHF. In DNA, the CDR3 is TGTGCCAGCAGCTTAGGGACAGGGGTCAATCAGCCCCAGCATTTT.

Remarks on this clone: This sample also contains other DNA sequences that code for the same CDR3. The chain joins TRBV5-1 to TRBJ2-7; no clear D. CDR1 SGHRS and CDR2 YFSETQ come from the germline V gene. V lost 0 bases and J 2 bases, leaving 6 bases between the germline ends. There are 13 residues in the CDR3. The CDR3 spells CASSLGLTYEQYF. The CDR3 DNA reads TGCGCCAGCAGCTTGGGTCTGACCTACGAGCAGTACTTC. The variable domain in full, with the rest retrieved from reference TRBV5-1 and TRBJ2-7, is KAGVTQTPRYLIKTRGQQVTLSCSPISGHRSVSWYQQTPGQGLQFLFEYFSETQRNKGNFPGRFSGRQFSNSRSEMNVSTLELGDSALYLCASSLGLTYEQYFGPGTRLTVT.

This clone has just one count. This sequence joins TRBV6-5 and TRBJ2-5, with D maybe TRBD1 (6 bases). There are 15 residues in the CDR3. CDR1 is MNHEY, CDR2 SVGAGI, per germline. Trimming pared 2 bases from V and 2 bases from J, leaving 12 bases between. CDR3 nucleotides: TGTGCCAGCAGTTACGGGGGCGGGTTACAAGAGACCCAGTACTTC. Translated: CASSYGGGLQETQYF.

The chain carries TRBV27 and TRBJ2-5; 7 bases agree with TRBD1. The J segment lost 2 bases and the V segment lost 8 bases, leaving 14 bases of the junction unmatched. CDR1 is MNHEY, CDR2 SMNVEV, per germline (reference sequence). The CDR3 runs 16 residues. DNA of the CDR3: TGTGCCAGCCGGAGGAAGGGGGCGCCGCATCAAGAGACCCAGTACTTC. It is translated as CASRRKGAPHQETQYF.

The chain links TRBV7-2 to TRBJ1-2, with a possible D match to TRBD1 (5 bases). The CDR3 contains 14 residues. Germline V gives CDR1 SGHTA, CDR2 FQGNSA. Trimming shortened V by 0 bases and J by 4 bases, and 9 bases separated the two germline ends. CDR3 nucleotide sequence: TGTGCCAGCAGCTTAGCGGGCAGGGTCTATGGCTACACCTTC. Translation gives CASSLAGRVYGYTF.

This sequence joins TRBV11-2 and TRBJ2-7; D tentatively reads TRBD1 or TRBD2 (5 bases each). Germline lookup yields CDR1 SGHAT and CDR2 FQNNGV. Trimming shortened V by 4 bases and J by 2 bases, and 21 bases separated the two germline ends. The CDR3 contains 17 residues. The CDR3 DNA sequence: TGTGCCAGCAGCTCATTCACGAACCGGGACGAAGCCTACGAGCAGTACTTC. This codes for CASSSFTNRDEAYEQYF.

This sequence joins TRBV5-6 and TRBJ2-3, with TRBD1 identical over 7 bases. Germline loops: CDR1 SGHDT, CDR2 YYEEEE. The ends lost 4 bases at V and 2 bases at J; junction bases unmatched: 4. The CDR3 length is 14 residues. The CDR3 protein is CASSLGQPTDTQYF. In DNA form, the CDR3 reads TGTGCCAGCAGCCTGGGACAGCCCACAGATACGCAGTATTTT.

The chain joins TRBV5-1 to TRBJ2-6; weak D call: TRBD1 (6 bases). There are 16 residues in the CDR3. The germline V gene encodes CDR1 SGHRS and CDR2 YFSETQ. Trimming took off 4 bases at V and 0 bases at J, with 11 bases between the two ends. The DNA for the CDR3 is TGCGCCAGCAGCATAACAGGGAGCTCTGGGGCCAACGTCCTGACTTTC. This encodes CASSITGSSGANVLTF.

The rearrangement joins TRBV19 to TRBJ2-2; tentatively, D is TRBD1 (5 bases). Germline V gene data show CDR1 as LNHDA and CDR2 as SQIVND (reference sequence). The CDR3 loop spans 17 amino acids. The V and J ends lost 5 bases and 3 bases respectively, with 19 bases between them. The CDR3 loop reads CASSSPQGRGDTGELFF. The CDR3 DNA sequence: TGTGCCAGTAGTTCCCCTCAAGGAAGGGGCGACACCGGGGAGCTGTTTTTT. The full variable domain, rest sourced from reference TRBV19 and TRBJ2-2, is DGGITQSPKYLFRKEGQNVTLSCEQNLNHDAMYWYRQDPGQGLRLIYYSQIVNDFQKGDIAEGYSVSREKKESFPLTVTSAQKNPTAFYLCASSSPQGRGDTGELFFGEGSRLTVL.

The rearrangement uses TRBV5-6 and TRBJ1-4; D is ambiguous. V lost 5 bases, J lost 2 bases, and 10 bases lay in between. The germline CDR1 and CDR2 sequences are SGHDT and YYEEEE. The CDR3 sequence is 14 residues long. The CDR3 DNA sequence: TGTGCCAGCAGAAGGGTAGGGACTAATGAAAAACTGTTTTTT. Its translation: CASRRVGTNEKLFF. Based on the CDR3 plus reference TRBV5-6 and TRBJ1-4, the full variable domain is DAGVTQSPTHLIKTRGQQVTLRCSPKSGHDTVSWYQQALGQGPQFIFQYYEEEERQRGNFPDRFSGHQFPNYSSELNVNALLLGDSALYLCASRRVGTNEKLFFGSGTQLSVL.

This clone turned up a few times. Additional DNA sequences in this sample encode the identical CDR3. This sequence joins TRBV6-6 and TRBJ1-5; D call uncertain. The CDR3 totals 14 residues. Germline lookup yields CDR1 MNHNY and CDR2 SVGAGI (reference sequence). Deletions cut 0 bases from V and 4 bases from J, with 7 bases between. CDR3 protein: CASSYSGSNQPQHF. The CDR3, as DNA: TGTGCCAGCAGTTACTCTGGGTCGAATCAGCCCCAGCATTTT.

V gene TRBV9 combines with J gene TRBJ2-5, with 9 bases aligning to TRBD2. V gave up 4 bases and J gave up 5 bases; unmatched junction bases: 18. This CDR3 region has 18 residues. CDR1 and CDR2 from the germline V gene are SGDLS and YYNGEE. In DNA, the CDR3 is TGTGCCAGCAGCTTCGATAGCGGGGGCTACTGGCTGGGGGAGACCCAGTACTTC. This gives the protein CASSFDSGGYWLGETQYF.

The rearrangement joins TRBV5-5 to TRBJ2-4; TRBD2 is a possible D gene (6 bases). CDR3 size: 18 residues. The ends were cut back, 1 base at V and 3 bases at J, with 20 bases in the middle. CDR1 is SGHKS and CDR2 is YYEKEE in the germline V gene (reference sequence). The DNA for the CDR3 is TGTGCCAGCAGCTTGAATAGGGAGGTCCCTCTGGTCAAAAACATTCAGTACTTC. As protein: CASSLNREVPLVKNIQYF.

The chain joins TRBV6-1 to TRBJ1-1, with D hard to call. This CDR3 spans 13 amino acids. Germline lookup yields CDR1 MNHNS and CDR2 SASEGT. CDR3 sequence: CAVKEWGDTEAFF. The CDR3 bases are TGTGCTGTCAAGGAATGGGGAGACACTGAAGCTTTCTTT.

As concerns this clone: Other nucleotide sequences from this sample produce the same CDR3. The chain recombines TRBV6-6 with TRBJ1-1; D not certain. CDR1 and CDR2 from the germline V gene are MNHNY and SVGAGI (reference sequence). Trimming removed 0 bases at V and 0 bases at J, with 2 bases between. CDR3 length: 13 residues. This CDR3 reads CASSYSVNTEAFF. CDR3 coding DNA: TGTGCCAGCAGTTACTCTGTGAACACTGAAGCTTTCTTT.

The J gene is TRBJ1-5, the V gene TRBV25-1; D ambiguous. Per germline, CDR1 MGHDK and CDR2 SYGVNS. The CDR3 spans 12 residues. V was pared by 5 bases and J by 0 bases, with 2 bases between. The CDR3 DNA reads as TGTGCCAGCAGTAATAGCAATCAGCCCCAGCATTTT. Encoded protein: CASSNSNQPQHF. The entire variable domain, with the rest obtained from reference TRBV25-1 and TRBJ1-5, is as follows: EADIYQTPRYLVIGTGKKITLECSQTMGHDKMYWYQQDPGMELHLIHYSYGVNSTEKGDLSSESTVSRIRTEHFPLTLESARPSHTSQYLCASSNSNQPQHFGDGTRLSIL.

The CDR3 coding sequence is TGTGCCTGGACCCGGGACACCATCAACTATGGCTACACCTTC. Amino acids: CAWTRDTINYGYTF. The chain carries TRBV30 and TRBJ1-2, with D possibly matching TRBD1 (6 bases). Trimming cost V 4 bases and J 2 bases, with 14 bases left between them. The CDR3 consists of 14 residues. Germline V gene sequence: CDR1 GTSNPN, CDR2 SVGIG (reference sequence).

The chain uses TRBV9 and TRBJ2-7; 10 bases match TRBD1. CDR1 is SGDLS, CDR2 YYNGEE, per germline. After removal of 4 bases from V and 7 bases from J, the junction contained 14 bases not matched to a gene. This CDR3 region has 16 residues. CDR3 loop: CASSTNPGQGIREQYF. CDR3 sequence (DNA): TGTGCCAGCAGCACAAACCCGGGACAGGGGATACGGGAGCAGTACTTC.

The chain uses TRBV5-1 and TRBJ1-1; TRBD1 is a possible D gene (5 bases). The CDR3 covers 14 residues. CDR1 SGHRS and CDR2 YFSETQ come from the germline V gene. Trimming pared 4 bases from V and 1 base from J, leaving 11 bases between. The CDR3 protein is CASSTTGQNTEAFF. For the CDR3, the DNA is TGCGCCAGCAGCACAACAGGCCAGAACACTGAAGCTTTCTTT.

The V and J genes are TRBV6-5 and TRBJ2-5; the D call may be TRBD1 or TRBD2 (5 bases each). Trimming shortened V by 8 bases and J by 9 bases, and 16 bases separated the two germline ends. The CDR3 covers 12 residues. CDR1 is MNHEY and CDR2 is SVGAGI in the germline V gene. The CDR3 reads CASSAGQGAQYF. DNA for the CDR3: TGTGCCAGCTCCGCGGGCCAAGGGGCCCAGTACTTC.

As for this clone: Other DNA sequences in this sample translate to the same CDR3. The rearrangement uses TRBV30 and TRBJ2-6; a weak D match, TRBD1 (5 bases). Germline V CDR1 and CDR2: GTSNPN, SVGIG (reference sequence). The germline V and J ends were trimmed by 0 bases and 1 base, with 7 bases remaining between them. The CDR3 contains 15 residues. CDR3 sequence: CAWSVGVSGANVLTF. As DNA, the CDR3 is TGTGCCTGGAGTGTAGGGGTGTCTGGGGCCAACGTCCTGACTTTC.

The J gene is TRBJ2-1, the V gene TRBV5-6; 8 bases fit TRBD2. Germline-derived CDR1 and CDR2 are SGHDT and YYEEEE. The length of the CDR3 is 16 residues. The J segment lost 5 bases and the V segment lost 3 bases, leaving 10 bases of the junction unmatched. DNA for the CDR3: TGTGCCAGCAGCTCGCTGTTCCGGGAGGGTCACAATGAGCAGTTCTTC. As protein: CASSSLFREGHNEQFF.